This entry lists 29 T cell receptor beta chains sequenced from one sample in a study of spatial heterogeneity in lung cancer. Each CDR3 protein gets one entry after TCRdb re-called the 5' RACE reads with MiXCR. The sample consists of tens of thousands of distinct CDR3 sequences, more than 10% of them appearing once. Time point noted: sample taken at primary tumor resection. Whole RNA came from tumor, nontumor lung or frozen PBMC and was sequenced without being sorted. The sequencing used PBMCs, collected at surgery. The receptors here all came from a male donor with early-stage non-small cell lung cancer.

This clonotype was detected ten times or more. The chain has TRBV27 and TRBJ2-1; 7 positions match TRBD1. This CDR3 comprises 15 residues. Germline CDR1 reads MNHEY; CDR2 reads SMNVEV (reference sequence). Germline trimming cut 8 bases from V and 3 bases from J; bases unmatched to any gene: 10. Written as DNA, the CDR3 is TGTGCCAGCGCCCCCGACAGGGCGATCTACAATGAGCAGTTCTTC. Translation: CASAPDRAIYNEQFF.

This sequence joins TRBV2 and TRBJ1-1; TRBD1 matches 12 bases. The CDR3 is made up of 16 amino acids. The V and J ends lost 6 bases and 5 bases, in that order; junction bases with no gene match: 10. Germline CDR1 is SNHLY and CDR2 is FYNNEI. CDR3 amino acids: CASSEPGQGARTEAFF. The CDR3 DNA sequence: TGTGCCAGCAGCGAACCGGGACAGGGGGCGCGAACTGAAGCTTTCTTT. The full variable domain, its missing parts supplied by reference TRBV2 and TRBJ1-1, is EPEVTQTPSHQVTQMGQEVILRCVPISNHLYFYWYRQILGQKVEFLVSFYNNEISEKSEIFDDQFSVERPDGSNFTLKIRSTKLEDSAMYFCASSEPGQGARTEAFFGQGTRLTVV.

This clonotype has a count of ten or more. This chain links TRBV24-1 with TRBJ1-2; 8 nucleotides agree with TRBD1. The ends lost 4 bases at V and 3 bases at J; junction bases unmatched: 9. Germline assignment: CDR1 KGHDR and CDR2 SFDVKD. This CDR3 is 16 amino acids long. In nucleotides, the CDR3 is TGTGCCACCAGTGACAGCGACAGGGGAAGGCACTATGGCTACACCTTC. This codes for CATSDSDRGRHYGYTF.

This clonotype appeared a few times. DNA of the CDR3: TGCGCCAGCAGCTTGGGAAGGACTAGCGGGGCCCAGCAGTACTTC. The encoded protein is CASSLGRTSGAQQYF. This rearrangement joins TRBV5-1 to TRBJ2-7; 12 bases are shared with TRBD2. CDR1 is SGHRS and CDR2 is YFSETQ in the germline V gene. The CDR3 totals 15 residues. The trim removed 0 bases at V and 8 bases at J, leaving 6 bases unmatched.

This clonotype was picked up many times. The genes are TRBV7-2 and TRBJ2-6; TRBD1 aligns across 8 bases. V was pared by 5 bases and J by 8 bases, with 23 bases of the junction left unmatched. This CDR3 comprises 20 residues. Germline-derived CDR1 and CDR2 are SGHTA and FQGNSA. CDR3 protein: CASSEGGPGQVSLGTNVLTF. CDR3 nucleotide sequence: TGTGCCAGCAGCGAAGGCGGACCGGGACAGGTCTCTCTGGGTACCAACGTCCTGACTTTC.

In DNA form, the CDR3 reads TGTGCCAGCTGCATAGGGGCGAACACTGAAGCTTTCTTT. Its translation is CASCIGANTEAFF. The chain links TRBV6-2 or TRBV6-3 to TRBJ1-1; possibly TRBD1 for D (5 bases). The CDR3 covers 13 residues. The germline CDR1 and CDR2 sequences are MNHEY and SVGEGT. Trimming stripped 8 bases from V and 1 base from J, with 11 bases between.

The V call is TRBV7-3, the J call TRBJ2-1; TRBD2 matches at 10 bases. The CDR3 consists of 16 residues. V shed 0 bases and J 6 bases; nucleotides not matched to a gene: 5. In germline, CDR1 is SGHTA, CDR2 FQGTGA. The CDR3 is CASSLTPSGGVNEQFF. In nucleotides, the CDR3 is TGTGCCAGCAGCTTAACGCCCAGCGGGGGGGTCAATGAGCAGTTCTTC.

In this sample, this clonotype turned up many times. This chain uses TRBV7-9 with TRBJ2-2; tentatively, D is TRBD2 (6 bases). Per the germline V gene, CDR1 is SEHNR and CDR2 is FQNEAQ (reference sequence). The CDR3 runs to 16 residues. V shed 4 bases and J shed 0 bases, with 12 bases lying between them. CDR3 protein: CASSSSVYANTGELFF. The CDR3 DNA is TGTGCCAGCAGCTCTAGCGTCTACGCGAACACCGGGGAGCTGTTTTTT.

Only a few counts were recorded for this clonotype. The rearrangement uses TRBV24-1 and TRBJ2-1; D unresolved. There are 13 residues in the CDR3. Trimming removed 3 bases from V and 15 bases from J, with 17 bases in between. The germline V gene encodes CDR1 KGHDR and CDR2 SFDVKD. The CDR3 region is CATSDTNARLVFF. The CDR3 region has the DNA TGTGCCACCAGTGATACAAACGCCAGATTGGTGTTCTTC.

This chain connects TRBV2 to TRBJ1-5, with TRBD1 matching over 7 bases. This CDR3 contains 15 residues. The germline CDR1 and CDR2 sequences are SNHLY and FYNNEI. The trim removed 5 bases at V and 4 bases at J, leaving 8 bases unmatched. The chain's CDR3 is CASSPQGQGNQPQHF. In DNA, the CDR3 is TGTGCCAGCAGTCCACAGGGGCAAGGTAATCAGCCCCAGCATTTT.

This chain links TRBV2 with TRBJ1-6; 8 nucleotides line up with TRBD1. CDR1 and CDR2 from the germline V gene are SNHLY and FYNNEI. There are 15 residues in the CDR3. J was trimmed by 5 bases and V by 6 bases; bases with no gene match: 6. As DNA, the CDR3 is TGTGCCAGCAGGATGGACAGGGTTAATAATTCACCCCTCCACTTT. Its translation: CASRMDRVNNSPLHF.

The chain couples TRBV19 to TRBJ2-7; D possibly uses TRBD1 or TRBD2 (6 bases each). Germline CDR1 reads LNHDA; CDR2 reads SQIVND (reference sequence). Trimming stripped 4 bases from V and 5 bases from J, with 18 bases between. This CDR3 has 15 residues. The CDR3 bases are TGTGCCAGTAGTAGTCGACAGGAGGGTACGAACGAGCAGTACTTC. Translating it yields CASSSRQEGTNEQYF.

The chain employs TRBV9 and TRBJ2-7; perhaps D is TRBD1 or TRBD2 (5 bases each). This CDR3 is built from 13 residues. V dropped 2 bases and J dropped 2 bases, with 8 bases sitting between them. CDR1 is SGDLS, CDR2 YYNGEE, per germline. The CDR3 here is CASSVGATYEQYF. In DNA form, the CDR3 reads TGTGCCAGCAGCGTCGGGGCCACCTACGAGCAGTACTTC. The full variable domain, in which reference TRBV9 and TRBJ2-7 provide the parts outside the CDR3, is DSGVTQTPKHLITATGQRVTLRCSPRSGDLSVYWYQQSLDQGLQFLIQYYNGEERAKGNILERFSAQQFPDLHSELNLSSLELGDSALYFCASSVGATYEQYFGPGTRLTVT.

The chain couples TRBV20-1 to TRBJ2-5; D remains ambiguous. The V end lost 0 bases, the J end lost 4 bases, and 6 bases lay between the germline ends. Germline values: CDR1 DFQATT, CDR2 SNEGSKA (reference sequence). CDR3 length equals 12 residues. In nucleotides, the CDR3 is TGCAGTGCTAGAGAGCTAGTAGAGACCCAGTACTTC. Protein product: CSARELVETQYF.

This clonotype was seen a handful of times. As DNA, the CDR3 is TGTGCCAGCAGTGGAATTGGACAGGCCCACGAGCAGTACTTC. As protein: CASSGIGQAHEQYF. The rearrangement joins TRBV2 to TRBJ2-7; 7 positions match TRBD1. In germline, CDR1 is SNHLY, CDR2 FYNNEI. J was trimmed by 5 bases and V by 4 bases; bases with no gene match: 8. The CDR3 runs 14 residues.

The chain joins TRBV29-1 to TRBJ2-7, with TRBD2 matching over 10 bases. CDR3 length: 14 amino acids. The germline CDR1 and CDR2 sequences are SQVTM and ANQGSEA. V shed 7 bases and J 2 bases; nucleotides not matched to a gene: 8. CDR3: CSAEGLAPTYEQYF. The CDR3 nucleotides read TGCAGCGCTGAGGGACTAGCGCCCACCTACGAGCAGTACTTC.

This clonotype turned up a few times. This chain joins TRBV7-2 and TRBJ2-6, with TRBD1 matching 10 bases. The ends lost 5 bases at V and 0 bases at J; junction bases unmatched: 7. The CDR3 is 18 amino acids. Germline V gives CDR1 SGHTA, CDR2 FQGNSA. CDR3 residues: CASSRGTGANSGANVLTF. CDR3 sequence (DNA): TGTGCCAGCAGCCGAGGGACAGGGGCTAACTCTGGGGCCAACGTCCTGACTTTC.

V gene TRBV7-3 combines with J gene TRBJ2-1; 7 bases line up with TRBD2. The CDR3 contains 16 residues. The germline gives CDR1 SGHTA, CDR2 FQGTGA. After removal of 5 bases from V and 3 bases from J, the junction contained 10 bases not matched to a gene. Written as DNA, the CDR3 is TGTGCCAGCAGCCCCTACCCGAGCGGGAACTACAATGAGCAGTTCTTC. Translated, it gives CASSPYPSGNYNEQFF.

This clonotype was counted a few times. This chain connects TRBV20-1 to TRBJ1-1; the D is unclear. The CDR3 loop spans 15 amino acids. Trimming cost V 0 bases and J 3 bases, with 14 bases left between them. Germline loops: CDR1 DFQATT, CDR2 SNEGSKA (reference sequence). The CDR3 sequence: CSARDLGRQDTEAFF. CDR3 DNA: TGCAGTGCTAGAGATCTCGGTAGGCAGGACACTGAAGCTTTCTTT.

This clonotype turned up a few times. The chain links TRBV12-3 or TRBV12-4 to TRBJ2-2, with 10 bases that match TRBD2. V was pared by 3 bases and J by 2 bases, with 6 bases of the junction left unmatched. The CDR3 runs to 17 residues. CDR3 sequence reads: CASSFRTSGTNTGELFF. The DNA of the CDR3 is TGTGCCAGCAGTTTCCGGACTAGCGGTACAAACACCGGGGAGCTGTTTTTT.

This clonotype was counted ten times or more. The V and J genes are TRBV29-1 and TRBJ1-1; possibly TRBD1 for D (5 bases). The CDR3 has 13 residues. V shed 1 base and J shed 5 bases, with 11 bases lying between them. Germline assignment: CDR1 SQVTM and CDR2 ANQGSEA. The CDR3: CSVEAQGGTEAFF. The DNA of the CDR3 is TGCAGCGTTGAAGCCCAGGGCGGGACTGAAGCTTTCTTT. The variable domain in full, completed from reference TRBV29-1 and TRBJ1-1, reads SAVISQKPSRDICQRGTSLTIQCQVDSQVTMMFWYRQQPGQSLTLIATANQGSEATYESGFVIDKFPISRPNLTFSTLTVSNMSPEDSSIYLCSVEAQGGTEAFFGQGTRLTVV.

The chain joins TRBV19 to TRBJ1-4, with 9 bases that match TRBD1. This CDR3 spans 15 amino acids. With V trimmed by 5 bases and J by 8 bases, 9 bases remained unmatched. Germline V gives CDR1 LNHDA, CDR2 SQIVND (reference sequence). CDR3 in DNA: TGTGCCAGTAGTCCCCCGGGACAGGGACAAGAAAAACTGTTTTTT. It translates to CASSPPGQGQEKLFF.

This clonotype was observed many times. Written as DNA, the CDR3 is TGTGCCAGCAGCTTCGGCGGGAGGGAAGAGACCCAGTACTTC. This translates into CASSFGGREETQYF. The chain uses TRBV5-6 and TRBJ2-5; 9 bases align to TRBD2. CDR1 is SGHDT and CDR2 is YYEEEE in the germline V gene. The CDR3 extends over 14 amino acids. V was clipped by 2 bases and J by 3 bases; unmatched bases: 2. Full variable domain (rest looked up from reference TRBV5-6 and TRBJ2-5): DAGVTQSPTHLIKTRGQQVTLRCSPKSGHDTVSWYQQALGQGPQFIFQYYEEEERQRGNFPDRFSGHQFPNYSSELNVNALLLGDSALYLCASSFGGREETQYFGPGTRLLVL.

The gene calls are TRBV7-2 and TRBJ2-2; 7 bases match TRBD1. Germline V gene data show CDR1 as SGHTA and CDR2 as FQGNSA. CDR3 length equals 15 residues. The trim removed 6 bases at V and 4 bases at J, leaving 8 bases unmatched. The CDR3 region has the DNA TGTGCCAGCAGTCTTACGACAGGGCGCACCGGGGAGCTGTTTTTT. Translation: CASSLTTGRTGELFF.

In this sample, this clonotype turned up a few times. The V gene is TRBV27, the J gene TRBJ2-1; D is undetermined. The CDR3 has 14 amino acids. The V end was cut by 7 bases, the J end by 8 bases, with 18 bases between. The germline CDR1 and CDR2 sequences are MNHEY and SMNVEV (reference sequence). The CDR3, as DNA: TGTGCCAGCAAAAAACAGCAACCTATGGATGAGCAGTTCTTC. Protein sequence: CASKKQQPMDEQFF.

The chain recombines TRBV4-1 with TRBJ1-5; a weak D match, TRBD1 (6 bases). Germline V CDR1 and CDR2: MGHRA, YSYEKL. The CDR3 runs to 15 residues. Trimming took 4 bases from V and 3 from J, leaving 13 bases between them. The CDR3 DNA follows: TGCGCCAGCAGCCGATCTAGGGACAACAATCAGCCCCAGCATTTT. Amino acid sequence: CASSRSRDNNQPQHF.

As DNA, the CDR3 is TGTGCCAGCAGTTTATCGACGGGAGGGACAGGGGGCTTCTACGAGCAGTACTTC. It specifies CASSLSTGGTGGFYEQYF. V is TRBV27 and J is TRBJ2-7, with 12 bases fitting TRBD1. Germline V gene sequence: CDR1 MNHEY, CDR2 SMNVEV (reference sequence). V lost 0 bases, J lost 3 bases, and 9 bases stayed unmatched. This CDR3 is 18 amino acids long.

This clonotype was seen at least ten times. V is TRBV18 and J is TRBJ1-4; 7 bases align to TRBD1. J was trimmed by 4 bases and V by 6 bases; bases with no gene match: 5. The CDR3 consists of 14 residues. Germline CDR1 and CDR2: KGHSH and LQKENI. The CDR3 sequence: CASSPGQDNEKLFF. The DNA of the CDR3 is TGTGCCAGCTCCCCCGGACAGGATAATGAAAAACTGTTTTTT.

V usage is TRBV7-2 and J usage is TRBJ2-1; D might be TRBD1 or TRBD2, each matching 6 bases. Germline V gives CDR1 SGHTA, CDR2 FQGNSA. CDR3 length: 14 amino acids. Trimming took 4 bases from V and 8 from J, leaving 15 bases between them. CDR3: CASSSPMGGYEQFF. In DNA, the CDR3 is TGTGCCAGCAGCTCACCTATGGGGGGCTATGAGCAGTTCTTC.